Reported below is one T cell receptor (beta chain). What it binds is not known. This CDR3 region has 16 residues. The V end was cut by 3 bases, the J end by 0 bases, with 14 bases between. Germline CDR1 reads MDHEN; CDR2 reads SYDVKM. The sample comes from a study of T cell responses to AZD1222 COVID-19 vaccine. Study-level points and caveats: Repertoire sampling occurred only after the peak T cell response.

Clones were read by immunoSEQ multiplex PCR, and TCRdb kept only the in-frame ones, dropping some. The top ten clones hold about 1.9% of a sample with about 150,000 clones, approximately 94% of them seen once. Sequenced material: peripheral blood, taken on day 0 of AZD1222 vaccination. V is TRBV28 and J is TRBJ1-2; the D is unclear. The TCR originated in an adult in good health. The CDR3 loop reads CASSFSTDGANYGYTF. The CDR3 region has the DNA TGTGCCAGCAGTTTTTCCACGGACGGAGCTAACTATGGCTACACCTTC.